The source of this TCR beta chain is a study of shared clonotypes between healthy human individuals. The CDR3 is 17 residues long. Trimming removed 0 bases at V and 3 bases at J, with 12 bases between. Germline values: CDR1 ENHRY, CDR2 SYGVKD. Adult donors, all healthy and HIV-negative, had no recent acute infections or vaccinations. Profiling relied on immunoSEQ multiplex PCR, and the TCRdb table lists in-frame clones only, not all of them. The profile shows 400,000 to 500,000 clones, 79% of them singletons. Sequences were obtained from PBMCs. J is TRBJ2-6 and V is TRBV10-3, with D possibly TRBD1 on 5 matching bases. This clonotype was obtained from a woman aged 40 to 50 in good health. Some clones in this sample may be carry-over from other donors' samples. This CDR3 reads CAISESAGHSGANVLTF. The DNA of the CDR3 is TGTGCCATCAGTGAGTCGGCTGGACATAGTGGGGCCAACGTCCTGACTTTC.